The source of this T cell receptor (beta chain) is a study of vaccination effects on CD4 cells after COVID-19. Profiling relied on immunoSEQ multiplex PCR, and the TCRdb table lists in-frame clones only, not all of them. The data show tens of thousands of clones, with 55% to 75% seen just once and approximately 20% held by the top ten. Subsequent to a culture period of under 11 days, CD4+ T cells were isolated. It was between March and December 2020 that the person had a SARS-CoV-2 infection confirmed by PCR. A half-volume exchange with IL-2 medium occurred on days 3 and 7. General study findings and limits: Clonal contraction was marked in infection- and vaccine-induced clones late after vaccination.

This CDR3 contains 11 residues. Germline V gene lookup returns CDR1 DFQATT and CDR2 SNEGSKA (reference sequence). V was cut by 5 bases and J by 6 bases, with 11 bases left in between. This clone came up a few times. Its antigen is not known. V is TRBV20-1 and J is TRBJ2-7, with D possibly matching TRBD2 (6 bases). This clonotype was sampled from a human donor who had a prior SARS-CoV-2 infection. Here the sequenced sample was CD4+ T cells from PBMCs cultured without peptide, taken before COVID-19 vaccination. The DNA of the CDR3 is TGCAGTGCTGCGGGGTCGGTCGAGCAGTACTTC. This codes for CSAAGSVEQYF.